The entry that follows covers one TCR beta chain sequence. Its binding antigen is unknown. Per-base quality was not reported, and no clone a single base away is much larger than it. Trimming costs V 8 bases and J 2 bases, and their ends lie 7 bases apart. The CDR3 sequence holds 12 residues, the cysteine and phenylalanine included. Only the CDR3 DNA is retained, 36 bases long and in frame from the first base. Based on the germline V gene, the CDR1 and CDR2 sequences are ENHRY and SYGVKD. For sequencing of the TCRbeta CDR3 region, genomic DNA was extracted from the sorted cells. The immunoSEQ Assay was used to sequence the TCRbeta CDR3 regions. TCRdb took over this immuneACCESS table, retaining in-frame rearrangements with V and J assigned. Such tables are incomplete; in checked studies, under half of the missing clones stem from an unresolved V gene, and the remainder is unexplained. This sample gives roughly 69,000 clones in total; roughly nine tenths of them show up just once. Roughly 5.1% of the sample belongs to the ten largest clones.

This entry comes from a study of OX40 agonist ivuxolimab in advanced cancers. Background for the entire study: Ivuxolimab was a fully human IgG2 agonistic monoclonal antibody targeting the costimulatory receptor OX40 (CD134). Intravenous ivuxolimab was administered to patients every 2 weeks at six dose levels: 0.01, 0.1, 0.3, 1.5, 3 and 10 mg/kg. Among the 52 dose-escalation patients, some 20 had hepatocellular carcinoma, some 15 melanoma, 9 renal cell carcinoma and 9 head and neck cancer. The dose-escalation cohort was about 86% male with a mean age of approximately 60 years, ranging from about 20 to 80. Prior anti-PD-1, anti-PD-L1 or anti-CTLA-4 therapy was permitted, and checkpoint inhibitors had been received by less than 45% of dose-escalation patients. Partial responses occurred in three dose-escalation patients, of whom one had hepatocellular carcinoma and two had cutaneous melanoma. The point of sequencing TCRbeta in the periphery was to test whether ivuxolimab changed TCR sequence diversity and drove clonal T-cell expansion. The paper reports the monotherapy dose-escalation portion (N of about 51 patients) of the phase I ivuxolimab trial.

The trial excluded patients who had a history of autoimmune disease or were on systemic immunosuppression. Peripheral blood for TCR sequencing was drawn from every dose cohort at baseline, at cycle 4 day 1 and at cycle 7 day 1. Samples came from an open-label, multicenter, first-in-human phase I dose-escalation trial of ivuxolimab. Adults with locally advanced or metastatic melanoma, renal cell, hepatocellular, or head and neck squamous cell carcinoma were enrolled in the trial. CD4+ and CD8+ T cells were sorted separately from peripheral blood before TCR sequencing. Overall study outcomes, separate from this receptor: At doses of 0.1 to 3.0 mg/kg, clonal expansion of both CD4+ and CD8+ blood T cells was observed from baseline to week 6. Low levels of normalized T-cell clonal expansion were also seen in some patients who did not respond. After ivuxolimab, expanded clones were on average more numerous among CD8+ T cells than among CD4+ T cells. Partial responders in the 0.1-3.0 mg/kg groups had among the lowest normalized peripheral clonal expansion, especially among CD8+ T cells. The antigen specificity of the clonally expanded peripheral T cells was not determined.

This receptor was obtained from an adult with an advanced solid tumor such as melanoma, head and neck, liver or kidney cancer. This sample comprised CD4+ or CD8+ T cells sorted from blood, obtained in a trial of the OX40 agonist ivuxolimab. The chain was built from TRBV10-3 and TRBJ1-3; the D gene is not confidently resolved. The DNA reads TGTGCCATCGGGAGGCCTGGAAACACCATATATTTT. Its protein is CAIGRPGNTIYF.